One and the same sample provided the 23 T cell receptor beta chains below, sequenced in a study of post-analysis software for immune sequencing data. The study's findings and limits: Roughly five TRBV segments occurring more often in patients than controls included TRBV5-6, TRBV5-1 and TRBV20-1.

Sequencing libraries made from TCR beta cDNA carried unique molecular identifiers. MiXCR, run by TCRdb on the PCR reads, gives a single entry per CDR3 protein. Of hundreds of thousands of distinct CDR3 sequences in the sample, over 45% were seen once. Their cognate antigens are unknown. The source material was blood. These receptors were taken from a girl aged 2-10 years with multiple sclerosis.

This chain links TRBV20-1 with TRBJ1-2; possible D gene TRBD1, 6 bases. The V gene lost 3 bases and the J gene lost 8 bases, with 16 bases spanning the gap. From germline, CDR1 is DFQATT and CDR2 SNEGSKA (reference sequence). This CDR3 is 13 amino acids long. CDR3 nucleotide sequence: TGCAGTGCTAGCCGGACAGACGGATACGGCTACACCTTC. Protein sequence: CSASRTDGYGYTF.

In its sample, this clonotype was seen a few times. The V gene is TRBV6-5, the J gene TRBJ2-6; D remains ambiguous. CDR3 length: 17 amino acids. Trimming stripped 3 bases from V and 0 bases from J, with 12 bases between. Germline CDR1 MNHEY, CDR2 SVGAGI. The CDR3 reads CASSYLPADSGANVLTF. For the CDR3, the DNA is TGTGCCAGCAGTTATCTACCGGCGGACTCTGGGGCCAACGTCCTGACTTTC.

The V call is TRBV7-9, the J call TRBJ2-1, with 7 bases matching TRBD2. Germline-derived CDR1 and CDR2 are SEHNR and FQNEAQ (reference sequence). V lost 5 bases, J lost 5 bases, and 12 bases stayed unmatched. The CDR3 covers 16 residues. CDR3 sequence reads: CASSRLISGVDNEQFF. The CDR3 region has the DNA TGTGCCAGCAGCCGTCTAATAAGCGGGGTCGACAATGAGCAGTTCTTC.

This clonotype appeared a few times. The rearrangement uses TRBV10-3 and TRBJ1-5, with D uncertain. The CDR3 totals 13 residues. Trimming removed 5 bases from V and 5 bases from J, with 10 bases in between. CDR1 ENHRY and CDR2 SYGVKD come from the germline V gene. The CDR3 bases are TGTGCCATCAGTCGCACAGTGGATCAGCCCCAGCATTTT. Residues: CAISRTVDQPQHF.

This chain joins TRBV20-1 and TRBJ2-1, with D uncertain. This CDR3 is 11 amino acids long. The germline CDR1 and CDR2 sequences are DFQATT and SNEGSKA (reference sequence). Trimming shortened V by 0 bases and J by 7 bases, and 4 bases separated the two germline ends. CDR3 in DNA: TGCAGTGCTAGAGATATGAATGAGCAGTTCTTC. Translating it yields CSARDMNEQFF.

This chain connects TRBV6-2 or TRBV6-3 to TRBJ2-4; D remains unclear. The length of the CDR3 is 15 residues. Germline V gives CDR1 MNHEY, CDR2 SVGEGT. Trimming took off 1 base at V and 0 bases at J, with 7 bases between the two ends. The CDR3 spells CASSYLEIAKNIQYF. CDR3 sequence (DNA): TGTGCCAGCAGTTACTTAGAGATAGCCAAAAACATTCAGTACTTC.

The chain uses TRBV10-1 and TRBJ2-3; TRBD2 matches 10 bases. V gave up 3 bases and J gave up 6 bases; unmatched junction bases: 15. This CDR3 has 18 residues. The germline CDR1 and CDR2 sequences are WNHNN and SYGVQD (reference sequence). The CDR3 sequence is CASSDLLGIAGGKDTQYF. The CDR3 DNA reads TGCGCCAGCAGTGATCTTTTGGGGATAGCGGGAGGAAAGGATACGCAGTATTTT.

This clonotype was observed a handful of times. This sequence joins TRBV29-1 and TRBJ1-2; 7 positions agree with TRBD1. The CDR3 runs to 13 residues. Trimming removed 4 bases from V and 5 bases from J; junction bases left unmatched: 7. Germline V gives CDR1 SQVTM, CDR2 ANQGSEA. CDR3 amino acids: CSVVGVRGYGYTF. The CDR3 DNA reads TGCAGCGTTGTTGGAGTCAGGGGGTATGGCTACACCTTC.

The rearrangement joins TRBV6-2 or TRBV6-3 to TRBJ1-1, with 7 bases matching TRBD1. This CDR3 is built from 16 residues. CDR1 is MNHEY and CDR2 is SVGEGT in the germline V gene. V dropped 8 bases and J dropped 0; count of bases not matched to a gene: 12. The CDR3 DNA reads TGTGCCAGCTCCTATATGGCGGACAGGTTGAACACTGAAGCTTTCTTT. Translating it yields CASSYMADRLNTEAFF.

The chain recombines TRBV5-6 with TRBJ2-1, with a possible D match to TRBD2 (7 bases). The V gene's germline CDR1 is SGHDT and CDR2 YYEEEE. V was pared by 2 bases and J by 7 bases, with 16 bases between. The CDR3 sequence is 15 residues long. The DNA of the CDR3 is TGTGCCAGCAGCTTAGAATGGGGGGGCCGAAATGAGCAGTTCTTC. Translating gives CASSLEWGGRNEQFF.

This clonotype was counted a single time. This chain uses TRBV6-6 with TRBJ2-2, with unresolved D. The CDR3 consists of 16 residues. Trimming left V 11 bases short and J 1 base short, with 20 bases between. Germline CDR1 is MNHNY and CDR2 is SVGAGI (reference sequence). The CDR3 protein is CAARPVWPGNTGELFF. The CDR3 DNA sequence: TGTGCCGCAAGACCCGTTTGGCCGGGGAACACCGGGGAGCTGTTTTTT.

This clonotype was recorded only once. The CDR3 is CAISNSGPRRDNEQFF. In nucleotides, the CDR3 is TGTGCCATCAGTAACTCGGGACCCCGGAGAGACAATGAGCAGTTCTTC. V gene TRBV10-3 combines with J gene TRBJ2-1; D assignment may be TRBD1 or TRBD2 (5 bases each). This CDR3 has 16 amino acids. The germline V gene encodes CDR1 ENHRY and CDR2 SYGVKD. V was cut by 5 bases and J by 5 bases, with 19 bases left in between.

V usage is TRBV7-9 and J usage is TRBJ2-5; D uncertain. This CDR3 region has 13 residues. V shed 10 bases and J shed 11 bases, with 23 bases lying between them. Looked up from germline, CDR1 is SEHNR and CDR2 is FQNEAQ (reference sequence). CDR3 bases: TGTGCCACTTTGGGCTATCTACTTAATGAGCAGTACTTC. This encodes CATLGYLLNEQYF. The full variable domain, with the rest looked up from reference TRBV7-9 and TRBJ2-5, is DTGVSQNPRHKITKRGQNVTFRCDPISEHNRLYWYRQTLGQGPEFLTYFQNEAQLEKSRLLSDRFSAERPKGSFSTLEIQRTEQGDSAMYLCATLGYLLNEQYFGPGTRLLVL.

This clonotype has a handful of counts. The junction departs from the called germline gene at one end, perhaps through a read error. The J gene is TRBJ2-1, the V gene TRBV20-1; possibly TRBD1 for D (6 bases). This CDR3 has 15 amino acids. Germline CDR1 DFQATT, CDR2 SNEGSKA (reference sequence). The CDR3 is CSASGFTRGTNEQFF. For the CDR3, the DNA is TGCAGTGCTAGCGGATTTACTAGAGGGACAAATGAGCAGTTCTTT.

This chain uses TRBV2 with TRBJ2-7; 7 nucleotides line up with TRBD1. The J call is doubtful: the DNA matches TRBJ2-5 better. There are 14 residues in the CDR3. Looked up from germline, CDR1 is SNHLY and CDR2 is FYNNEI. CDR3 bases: TGTGCCAGCCACCCGACAGGGCGCGTGGAGACCCAGTACTTC. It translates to CASHPTGRVETQYF.

Here the CDR3 reads CASSSGDGYTF. CDR3 DNA: TGTGCCAGCAGCTCAGGGGATGGCTACACCTTC. The chain is built from TRBV7-2 and TRBJ1-2, with a weak D call TRBD1 (6 bases). Germline CDR1 reads SGHTA; CDR2 reads FQGNSA. Trimming removed 4 bases from V and 6 bases from J, with 6 bases in between. The CDR3 has 11 amino acids.

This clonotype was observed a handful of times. CDR3 in DNA: TGTGCCAGCAGCCATACTAGCAATGAGCAGTTCTTC. It encodes CASSHTSNEQFF. This sequence joins TRBV14 and TRBJ2-1; maybe TRBD2 (5 bases). This CDR3 has 12 residues. The ends were cut back, 3 bases at V and 6 bases at J, with 6 bases in the middle. The V gene's germline CDR1 is SGHDN and CDR2 FVKESK.

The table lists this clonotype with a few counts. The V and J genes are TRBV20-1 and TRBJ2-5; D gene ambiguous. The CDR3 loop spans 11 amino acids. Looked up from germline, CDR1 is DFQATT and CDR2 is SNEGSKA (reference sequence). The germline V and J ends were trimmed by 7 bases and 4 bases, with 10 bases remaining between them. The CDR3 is CSGVVAETQYF. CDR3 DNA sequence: TGCAGTGGGGTCGTCGCAGAGACCCAGTACTTC.

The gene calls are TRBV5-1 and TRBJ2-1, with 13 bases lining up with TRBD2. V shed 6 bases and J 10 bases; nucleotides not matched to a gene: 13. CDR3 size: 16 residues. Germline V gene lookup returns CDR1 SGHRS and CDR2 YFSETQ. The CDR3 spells CASIPIGTSGKNEQFF. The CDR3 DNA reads TGCGCCAGCATTCCGATCGGGACTAGCGGGAAGAACGAGCAGTTCTTC. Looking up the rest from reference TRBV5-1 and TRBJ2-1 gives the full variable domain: KAGVTQTPRYLIKTRGQQVTLSCSPISGHRSVSWYQQTPGQGLQFLFEYFSETQRNKGNFPGRFSGRQFSNSRSEMNVSTLELGDSALYLCASIPIGTSGKNEQFFGPGTRLTVL.

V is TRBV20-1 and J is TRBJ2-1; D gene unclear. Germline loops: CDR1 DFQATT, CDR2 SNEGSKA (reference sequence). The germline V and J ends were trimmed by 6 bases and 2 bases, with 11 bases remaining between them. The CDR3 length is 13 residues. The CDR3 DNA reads TGCAGTGCAAGGAGAAGAGCCTACAATGAGCAGTTCTTC. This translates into CSARRRAYNEQFF.

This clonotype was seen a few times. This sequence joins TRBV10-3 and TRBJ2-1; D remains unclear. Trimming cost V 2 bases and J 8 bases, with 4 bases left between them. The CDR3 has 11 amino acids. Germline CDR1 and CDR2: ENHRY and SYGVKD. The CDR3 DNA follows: TGTGCCATCAGTGAGAAGGATGAGCAGTTCTTC. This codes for CAISEKDEQFF.

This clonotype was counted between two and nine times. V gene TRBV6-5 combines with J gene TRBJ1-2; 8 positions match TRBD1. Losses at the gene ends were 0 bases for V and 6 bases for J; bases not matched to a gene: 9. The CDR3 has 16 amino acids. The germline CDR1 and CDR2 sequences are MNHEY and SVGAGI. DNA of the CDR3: TGTGCCAGCAGTTACTCGCCAGGGGGCGAGTCGGATGGCTACACCTTC. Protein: CASSYSPGGESDGYTF.

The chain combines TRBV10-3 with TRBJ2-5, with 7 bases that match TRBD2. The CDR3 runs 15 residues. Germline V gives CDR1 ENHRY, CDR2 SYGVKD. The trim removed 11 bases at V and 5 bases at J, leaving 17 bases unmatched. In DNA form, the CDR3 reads TGTGCCGCCCAGATGGAGCGGGGCCGGGGGGAGACCCAGTACTTC. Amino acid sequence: CAAQMERGRGETQYF.